Sequencing of this TCR beta chain was carried out in a study of regulatory T cells in long-lasting Graves disease (dated by TCRdb to the early 2020s). Describing the broader study: In the newly diagnosed Graves' disease group, patients had been taking antithyroid drugs for less than 3 months. Peripheral blood TCR sequencing and RNA sequencing compared persistent Graves' disease patients with newly diagnosed Graves' disease patients. The study was registered as a clinical trial and conducted in China. A total of around 35 samples underwent TCR sequencing, from some 13 patients with persistent Graves' disease and 20 patients with newly diagnosed Graves' disease.

What the study reported, not specific to this receptor: As a limitation, the authors acknowledged that the small sample size may reduce accuracy. Sequencing and analysis were limited to the TCR beta chain. Patients with persistent disease shared more public clonotypes (about 2,900) than newly diagnosed patients did (roughly 970). Persistent Graves' disease patients showed lower TCR Shannon entropy and fewer highly expanded clones than newly diagnosed patients, suggesting clonal expansion. TRBV28, TRBJ1-2 and TRBJ2-5 were preferentially used in persistent disease, while TRBV20-1 and TRBJ2-1 were favored in newly diagnosed disease. Only peripheral blood was studied, because thyroid tissue, the primary lesion, was inaccessible.

The method behind the library was multiplex PCR. TCRdb names Illumina HiSeq 4000 as the instrument used. To build TCR beta libraries, CDR3 regions were amplified by Arm-PCR using iRepertoire HTBI primers. Gel purification was performed on PCR products prior to sequencing. In the authors' own workflow: Gene usage analysis of CDR3 amino acid clonotypes used the 62 TRBV and around 13 TRBJ segments found across samples. COPE and FqMerger were used to merge the filtered high-quality paired reads into contigs. BLAST was used to align contigs to the IMGT TRBV, TRBD and TRBJ reference genes, and CDR3 was defined following IMGT. Any clonotype with a frequency above 0.1% was counted as a highly expanded clone. Shannon entropy served as the measure of repertoire diversity, while the Gini coefficient captured V-J evenness. A clonotype found in more than one individual was treated as public. Through fastp at Q25 and MiXCR, TCRdb rebuilt clones from the public reads, retaining in-frame beta chains. Every distinct CDR3 protein forms one entry, paired with its most common genes and DNA. Clone size and V and J calls follow TCRdb, not the original study. The sample table records some 330,000 distinct CDR3 sequences; roughly 12% of these occur just once. Together, the top ten hold approximately 17% of the sample.

The CDR1 and CDR2 encoded by the germline V gene (reference sequence) are GTSNPN and SVGIG. V is shortened by 4 bases, J by 6 bases, and the region joining them spans 9 bases. The CDR3 covers 12 residues, taking in both the cysteine and the phenylalanine. Left in the record is the CDR3 DNA by itself, 36 bases read in frame from the first base. The time point label here, explained by the study, means: newly diagnosed GD, antithyroid drugs for less than 3 months. For both TCR sequencing and RNA sequencing, RNA was extracted from PBMCs using TRIzol. The diagnosis of Graves' disease followed American Thyroid Association guidelines. The patients came from an endocrinology department in Xi'an, China. Each patient gave approximately 9 milliliters of peripheral blood, collected in an EDTA anticoagulant tube. Ficoll Paque Plus density gradient separation was used to isolate PBMCs, and no additional T cell sorting was done. RNA quality was checked with an Agilent 2100 Bioanalyzer and agarose gel, and concentration with a NanoDrop 2000.

This clonotype came up many times. It has no known antigen specificity. No base qualities exist here, and no much larger clone lies one base off it. This same sample was also part of a study on T cells in Graves' hyperthyroidism and ophthalmopathy. That second report states: Stable Graves' hyperthyroidism was defined as no progression to ophthalmopathy during 18 months of follow-up. The hyperthyroidism patients were between 18 and 65 years old and newly diagnosed, with a disease duration of less than 2 months. Exclusion was applied to patients with uncontrolled infections, other autoimmune diseases, pregnancy or lactation. Diagnoses relied on clinical symptoms, serum thyroxine and TRAb, thyroid ultrasound and orbital computed tomography. The TCR CDR3 was subjected to a first round of RT-PCR using the HTBI primer set and the Qiagen OneStep RT-PCR kit. Most expanded thyroid clonotypes (frequency above 0.001) were also detected in blood, a finding suggesting that blood repertoires may reflect thyroid immune responses. A model built on a 13 V-J signature distinguished ophthalmopathy from stable hyperthyroidism, reaching around 87% sensitivity and 81% to 83% specificity in cross-validation and 80%/75% in testing. In validation, the model predicted progression to ophthalmopathy with around 71% sensitivity and less than 80% specificity, a median of around 6.6 months before onset. To identify distinguishing TCR V-J signatures, a discovery cohort of about 95 patients was used, comprising 43 with Graves' ophthalmopathy and some 60 with stable Graves' hyperthyroidism. Whether ophthalmopathy could be predicted prospectively was tested in an independent validation cohort made up of roughly 19 hyperthyroidism patients plus 17 patients who later progressed to ophthalmopathy. For training and testing, the approximately 92 patients in the discovery cohort were randomly divided in a 7:3 ratio. Thyroid tissue and blood T-cell repertoires from roughly six Graves' hyperthyroidism patients were also compared in the study. Once sampling was done, hyperthyroidism patients were given methimazole at a starting dose of 30 mg daily, whereas ophthalmopathy patients were given high-dose intravenous methylprednisolone. Libraries were constructed in a second round of multiplex PCR, after which size selection and purification were carried out. Paired-end sequencing of the libraries was performed with 100 bp reads on an Illumina HiSeq2000. SOAPnuke was used to process the raw data, removing reads that contained adapters or uncalled bases, had a mean Phred below 15, or lacked an exact match to the constant primer or identifier. High-quality paired reads were merged using COPE v1.2.5, and each unique nucleotide sequence was defined as a clonotype. MiTCR v1.1 was used to align the clonotypes against IMGT TRBV, TRBD and TRBJ reference segments. Only V-J combinations with frequency above 0.0001, covering roughly 99% of repertoires, were analysed. A TCS score was defined as the ratio between F50 (clonal expansion) and ExV (chaos), using BLOSUM62-based TCRdist between CDR3 peptides within each V-J. Welch's t-statistics and random forest reduced around 550 V-J features to fewer than 15, which were used in a naive Bayes classifier (R e1071). Sample size was not statistically predetermined, and blinding of investigators to group allocation was not performed. TCR Vbeta CDR3 sequencing of 130 to 150 peripheral blood samples (43 ophthalmopathy, about 74 hyperthyroidism and 17 progressor patients) is reported in the paper.

This TCR came from a woman between 18 and 30 years old with Graves disease. Donor details come from another sample of the same person, matched by shared clones. The sequencing used peripheral blood mononuclear cells (PBMCs), collected at new diagnosis, from a patient treated with antithyroid drugs. The chain employs TRBV30 and TRBJ2-2, with the D segment possibly TRBD1 or TRBD2, each aligning over 5 bases. The base sequence is TGTGCCTGGATTCGAGGGGCCGGGGAGCTGTTTTTT. Its coded protein is CAWIRGAGELFF.